A single sample is the source of the 5 T cell receptor beta chains below, sequenced in a study of T cells after yellow fever vaccination. Each CDR3 protein is one row after TCRdb ran MiXCR on the 5' RACE reads. Of almost 600,000 distinct CDR3 sequences listed, approximately 12% were seen once; the top ten hold roughly 13%. Sample: PBMCs, taken on the day of the yellow fever booster vaccination. All receptors derive from a young man who received the YFV17D yellow fever vaccine.

This clonotype has just a few counts. The chain joins TRBV11-2 to TRBJ2-7; 10 bases align to TRBD2. The junction had 12 bases not matched to a gene; V was cut back by 1 base and J by 0 bases. The CDR3 length is 19 residues. Germline loops: CDR1 SGHAT, CDR2 FQNNGV. This CDR3 is CASSLGAILAGRPSYEQYF. In nucleotides, the CDR3 is TGTGCCAGCAGCTTAGGGGCGATACTAGCGGGGAGGCCCTCCTACGAGCAGTACTTC.

This clonotype has at least ten counts. The chain is built from TRBV5-1 and TRBJ1-2; D is perhaps TRBD1 (6 bases). The CDR3 totals 12 residues. Germline lookup yields CDR1 SGHRS and CDR2 YFSETQ. Trimming shortened V by 0 bases and J by 6 bases, and 6 bases separated the two germline ends. CDR3 region: CASSLEGDGYTF. CDR3 DNA sequence: TGCGCCAGCAGCTTGGAGGGGGATGGCTACACCTTC.

The chain couples TRBV27 to TRBJ2-1; D might be TRBD2 (6 bases). Germline V gene lookup returns CDR1 MNHEY and CDR2 SMNVEV (reference sequence). Trimming removed 6 bases at V and 3 bases at J, with 15 bases between. The CDR3 sequence is 15 residues long. CDR3 region: CASRQVGLLYNEQFF. The CDR3, as DNA: TGTGCCAGCAGACAAGTGGGACTCCTCTACAATGAGCAGTTCTTC.

This clonotype was detected only a few times. V gene TRBV7-2 combines with J gene TRBJ2-7; 7 bases match TRBD2. The CDR3 contains 15 residues. Germline V lookup: CDR1 SGHTA, CDR2 FQGNSA. Losses at the gene ends were 1 base for V and 7 bases for J; bases not matched to a gene: 10. The CDR3 nucleotides are TGTGCCAGCAGCTTAGGGGGGGGTGCTAGCGAAGAGCAGTACTTC. Its protein product is CASSLGGGASEEQYF. The entire variable domain, with the rest obtained from reference TRBV7-2 and TRBJ2-7, is as follows: GAGVSQSPSNKVTEKGKDVELRCDPISGHTALYWYRQSLGQGLEFLIYFQGNSAPDKSGLPSDRFSAERTGGSVSTLTIQRTQQEDSAVYLCASSLGGGASEEQYFGPGTRLTVT.

A few counts support this clonotype. The chain carries TRBV19 and TRBJ2-1, with 9 bases identical to TRBD2. Per the germline V gene, CDR1 is LNHDA and CDR2 is SQIVND (reference sequence). V was pared by 5 bases and J by 7 bases, with 6 bases of the junction left unmatched. This CDR3 is 14 amino acids long. The CDR3 DNA follows: TGTGCCAGTAGTTCCGCGGGAGGGCCAAATGAGCAGTTCTTC. Its protein product is CASSSAGGPNEQFF. Variable domain in full (rest from reference TRBV19 and TRBJ2-1): DGGITQSPKYLFRKEGQNVTLSCEQNLNHDAMYWYRQDPGQGLRLIYYSQIVNDFQKGDIAEGYSVSREKKESFPLTVTSAQKNPTAFYLCASSSAGGPNEQFFGPGTRLTVL.